These 4 T cell receptor beta chains came from one sample sequenced in a study of T-cell reconstitution after alpha-beta-depleted transplantation in children. Unique molecular identifiers featured in how the TCRbeta library was prepared. TCRdb analysed the PCR reads with MiXCR anew, one entry per CDR3 protein. The sample lists fewer than 450,000 distinct CDR3 sequences, 16% occurring once. The starting material was PBMCs, mostly from graft donor cells, obtained 360 days after TCRalphabeta/CD19-depleted stem cell transplant. All receptors come from a male patient between 2 and 15 years old who had a stem cell transplant for acute lymphoblastic leukemia, so the T cells may come from the graft donor.

This clonotype was recorded many times. The rearrangement links TRBV12-3 or TRBV12-4 to TRBJ2-1, with D perhaps given as TRBD1 or TRBD2 (7 bases each). This CDR3 has 15 residues. Trimming took off 5 bases at V and 7 bases at J, with 18 bases between the two ends. CDR3 nucleotides: TGTGCCAGCAGTAAGAGGGAGGGGGCATGGAATGAGCAGTTCTTC. Amino acid sequence: CASSKREGAWNEQFF.

This clonotype has just a few counts. This chain connects TRBV7-2 to TRBJ2-1; 11 bases agree with TRBD2. CDR1 and CDR2 from the germline V gene are SGHTA and FQGNSA. The CDR3 has 16 amino acids. Unmatched junction bases numbered 9, after V lost 5 bases and J lost 6 bases. CDR3 in amino acids: CASSPVIAGGPNEQFF. As DNA, the CDR3 is TGTGCCAGCAGCCCCGTAATAGCGGGAGGGCCCAATGAGCAGTTCTTC.

This chain links TRBV9 with TRBJ2-7; TRBD2 might be the D (6 bases). The germline CDR1 and CDR2 sequences are SGDLS and YYNGEE. The CDR3 contains 13 residues. The V end was cut by 0 bases, the J end by 6 bases, with 10 bases between. CDR3 protein: CASSVAGVSEQYF. The DNA of the CDR3 is TGTGCCAGCAGCGTAGCGGGAGTAAGCGAGCAGTACTTC.

J is TRBJ2-7 and V is TRBV7-9, with 8 bases lining up with TRBD1. The V and J ends lost 4 bases and 1 base, in that order; junction bases with no gene match: 9. Germline CDR1 reads SEHNR; CDR2 reads FQNEAQ (reference sequence). The CDR3 spans 16 residues. In DNA form, the CDR3 reads TGTGCCAGCAGCTCAGACGCGACAGGGGCTTCCTACGAGCAGTACTTC. This encodes CASSSDATGASYEQYF.